The rows below give T cell receptor beta chains drawn from one sample of a study of CD8 T cells in Susac syndrome. TCRdb ran MiXCR on the immunoSEQ multiplex PCR reads and lists one entry per CDR3 protein. This table has roughly 130,000 distinct CDR3 sequences, about 95% appearing once. The material sequenced was CD4+ T cells from PBMCs. Receptor source: a human donor in good health. The CDR3 runs from the conserved cysteine through the conserved F or W. A D gene is named only where the DNA matches it firmly.

cdr3_aa: CASSQERRTRLYEQYF
cdr3_nt: TGTGCCAGCAGCCAAGAACGTCGCACGCGTCTCTACGAGCAGTACTTC
d_call: NA
v_call: TRBV3-1
j_call: TRBJ2-7

cdr3_aa: CASSLGGFSYNEQFF
cdr3_nt: TGTGCCAGCAGCTTGGGGGGCTTCTCCTACAATGAGCAGTTCTTC
d_call: NA
v_call: TRBV5-6
j_call: TRBJ2-1

cdr3_aa: CSSRQQETQYF
cdr3_nt: TGCAGCTCCAGACAGCAAGAGACCCAGTACTTC
d_call: NA
v_call: TRBV29-1
j_call: TRBJ2-5

cdr3_aa: CASSLQGRSSYEQYF
cdr3_nt: TGTGCCAGCAGCTTACAGGGTAGAAGCTCCTACGAGCAGTACTTC
d_call: NA
v_call: TRBV5-4
j_call: TRBJ2-7

cdr3_aa: CASSSWGEETQYF
cdr3_nt: TGTGCCAGCAGCTCATGGGGGGAAGAGACCCAGTACTTC
d_call: NA
v_call: TRBV7-9
j_call: TRBJ2-5

cdr3_aa: CASSYPLDTQYF
cdr3_nt: TGTGCCAGCAGTTACCCCCTGGATACGCAGTATTTT
d_call: NA
v_call: TRBV6-6
j_call: TRBJ2-3

cdr3_aa: CASRSRVGSNQPQHF
cdr3_nt: TGTGCCAGCCGGAGCCGGGTAGGTAGCAATCAGCCCCAGCATTTT
d_call: NA
v_call: TRBV2
j_call: TRBJ1-5

cdr3_aa: CSVMTSGGVTDTQYF
cdr3_nt: TGCAGCGTGATGACTAGCGGGGGAGTCACAGATACGCAGTATTTT
d_call: TRBD2
v_call: TRBV29-1
j_call: TRBJ2-3

cdr3_aa: CASSLEAVGETQYF
cdr3_nt: TGTGCCAGCAGCTTAGAAGCGGTCGGGGAGACCCAGTACTTC
d_call: NA
v_call: TRBV7-9
j_call: TRBJ2-5

cdr3_aa: CSVVHSSGNTIYF
cdr3_nt: TGCAGCGTGGTACACAGCTCTGGAAACACCATATATTTT
d_call: NA
v_call: TRBV29-1
j_call: TRBJ1-3

cdr3_aa: CASSQVMGLAGAYEQYF
cdr3_nt: TGCGCCAGCAGCCAAGTTATGGGACTAGCGGGAGCATACGAGCAGTACTTC
d_call: TRBD2
v_call: TRBV4-1
j_call: TRBJ2-7

cdr3_aa: CASSPGPNYGYTF
cdr3_nt: TGTGCCAGTAGTCCGGGACCTAACTATGGCTACACCTTC
d_call: NA
v_call: TRBV19
j_call: TRBJ1-2

cdr3_aa: CASSVVPGNEQFF
cdr3_nt: TGTGCCAGCAGCGTAGTCCCCGGCAATGAGCAGTTCTTC
d_call: NA
v_call: TRBV9
j_call: TRBJ2-1